This TCR beta chain derives from a study of CD8 T cells in Susac syndrome. Whole-study results and caveats: The total CD8+ repertoires yielded fewer than 20 Susac-specific public clones and the CD8+ TEMRA repertoires yielded 4 or 5.

Comments on this clonotype: Its antigen is as yet unknown.

This CDR3 region has 13 residues. Trimming removed 6 bases at V and 2 bases at J, with 11 bases between. The germline CDR1 and CDR2 sequences are KGHSH and LQKENI. Reverse transcription of roughly 0.45 to 1 ug RNA used random hexamers. TCRdb independently ran MiXCR on the immunoSEQ multiplex PCR reads; one entry per CDR3 protein. The repertoire holds roughly 86,000 distinct CDR3 sequences, with 90% to 97% as singletons. CD8+ and CD4+ T cells circulating in blood were sequenced for TCR beta. The source of this sequence is a human donor with Susac syndrome. The rearrangement links TRBV18 to TRBJ2-7; D is unclear. Sequencing was carried out using CD8+ T cells from PBMCs. The DNA of the CDR3 is TGTGCCAGCTCCCTTTATAATGCCTACGAGCAGTACTTC. Its translation is CASSLYNAYEQYF.